The rows below give T cell receptor beta chains drawn from one sample of a study of blood T cell repertoires in COVID-19. TCRdb's copy holds only in-frame clones and misses some; the assay was immunoSEQ multiplex PCR. The sample yields some 220,000 clones, 85% seen once. Sequencing used peripheral blood. The receptor set was obtained from a man aged 50-60 years with COVID-19, enrolled during active disease. Both conserved end residues are part of each CDR3. A D gene is named only where the DNA matches it firmly. For some rows the clone size is stated as once, few or many, or as a class when expanded; others skip it.

size: NA; J: TRBJ1-2; D: NA; V: TRBV12-3/TRBV12-4; DNA: TGTGCCAGCAGTTTATCGGGGGGAGGCTACACCTTC; CDR3: CASSLSGGGYTF
size: NA; J: TRBJ1-6; D: TRBD1; V: TRBV4-3; DNA: TGCGCCAGCAGCCAGGGGACAGTAAATTCACCCCTCCACTTT; CDR3: CASSQGTVNSPLHF
size: once; J: TRBJ1-2; D: TRBD1; V: TRBV4-1; DNA: TGCGCCAGCAGCCAAGACACGGAAGACAGGGGGCCTGATGGCTACACCTTC; CDR3: CASSQDTEDRGPDGYTF
size: NA; J: TRBJ1-2; D: NA; V: TRBV7-9; DNA: TGTGCCAGCAGCCCGAGAGATTTCTATGGCTACACCTTC; CDR3: CASSPRDFYGYTF
size: NA; J: TRBJ1-2; D: TRBD1; V: TRBV10-3; DNA: TGTGCCATCAGTGAGTTGACAGGGGACTATGGCTACACCTTC; CDR3: CAISELTGDYGYTF
size: NA; J: TRBJ2-7; D: TRBD1; V: TRBV3-1/TRBV3-2; DNA: TGTGCCAGCAGTTCAACCTACAGGGGTTTCTCCTACGAGCAGTACTTC; CDR3: CASSSTYRGFSYEQYF
size: NA; J: TRBJ1-1; D: TRBD1; V: TRBV10-2; DNA: TGCGCCAGTAACAGGGGGATCTCTGAAGCTTTCTTT; CDR3: CASNRGISEAFF
size: NA; J: TRBJ2-2; D: NA; V: TRBV5-5; DNA: TGTGCCAGCAGCTTGACTCTGCAGGGTGCCGGGGAGCTGTTTTTT; CDR3: CASSLTLQGAGELFF
size: NA; J: TRBJ1-1; D: TRBD1; V: TRBV30; DNA: TGTGCCTGGAGTCGGACAGGTGAAGCTTTCTTT; CDR3: CAWSRTGEAFF
size: once; J: TRBJ2-1; D: NA; V: TRBV5-8; DNA: TGTGCCAGCAGCTTGCGGGGGGCGAGGGGGAATGAGCAGTTCTTC; CDR3: CASSLRGARGNEQFF
size: once; J: TRBJ2-7; D: NA; V: TRBV3-1/TRBV3-2; DNA: TGTGCCAGCAGCCCGAGGGAGGCTTTTGGCGAGCAGTACTTC; CDR3: CASSPREAFGEQYF
size: NA; J: TRBJ1-5; D: NA; V: TRBV5-8; DNA: TGTGCCAGCAGCTTGAGTGGCCAGCCCCAGCATTTT; CDR3: CASSLSGQPQHF
size: NA; J: TRBJ1-2; D: NA; V: TRBV7-8; DNA: TGTGCCAGCACCCCATCAGGGCTCTATAATGGCTACACCTTC; CDR3: CASTPSGLYNGYTF
size: NA; J: TRBJ2-1; D: TRBD1; V: TRBV30; DNA: TGTGCCTGGAGTAATATTCTGAGGGGGCCTTACAATGAGCAGTTCTTC; CDR3: CAWSNILRGPYNEQFF
size: NA; J: TRBJ2-7; D: TRBD1; V: TRBV7-2; DNA: TGTGCCAGCAGCTTTGACAGGGGGCGCGAGCAGTACTTC; CDR3: CASSFDRGREQYF
size: NA; J: TRBJ1-2; D: TRBD1; V: TRBV9; DNA: TGTGCCAGCACCCAAACAGGGACAGGCTATGGCTACACCTTC; CDR3: CASTQTGTGYGYTF
size: few; J: TRBJ2-7; D: NA; V: TRBV19; DNA: TGTGCCAGTAGTATACAGGGGAGCTACGAGCAGTACTTC; CDR3: CASSIQGSYEQYF
size: NA; J: TRBJ2-7; D: NA; V: TRBV19; DNA: TGTGCCAGTAGTCACGCGACAGGAACCTACGAGCAGTACTTC; CDR3: CASSHATGTYEQYF
size: few; J: TRBJ2-2; D: TRBD2; V: TRBV30; DNA: TGTGCTCGGAGGCGACTAGCGGGGGCCGCGAACACCGGGGAGCTGTTTTTT; CDR3: CARRRLAGAANTGELFF
size: NA; J: TRBJ2-7; D: TRBD2; V: TRBV11-2; DNA: TGTGCCAGCAGCTTCGGGGGGTCAGACAGCCCCTACGAGCAGTACTTC; CDR3: CASSFGGSDSPYEQYF
size: NA; J: TRBJ2-2; D: NA; V: TRBV9; DNA: TGTGCCAGCAGCGTAGGACAGTACACCGGGGAGCTGTTTTTT; CDR3: CASSVGQYTGELFF
size: NA; J: TRBJ1-3; D: NA; V: TRBV4-1; DNA: TGCGCCAGCAGCCAAGTACGGCGGGGGACCAACTCTGGAAACACCATATATTTT; CDR3: CASSQVRRGTNSGNTIYF
size: NA; J: TRBJ1-2; D: NA; V: TRBV4-1; DNA: TGCGCCAGCAGCCAAGAAAGACAACGCACCTTC; CDR3: CASSQERQRTF
size: NA; J: TRBJ2-7; D: TRBD1; V: TRBV28; DNA: TGTGCCAGCAGTCCTGGGGGACAGGGAGGGATATACGAGCAGTACTTC; CDR3: CASSPGGQGGIYEQYF
size: NA; J: TRBJ1-6; D: NA; V: TRBV25-1; DNA: TGTGCCAGCAGTGCTACAGGGAGTCCCTATAATTCACCCCTCCACTTT; CDR3: CASSATGSPYNSPLHF
size: NA; J: TRBJ2-7; D: TRBD1; V: TRBV7-8; DNA: TGTGCCAGCAGCTTTAACAGGGGATCCGACGAGCAGTACTTC; CDR3: CASSFNRGSDEQYF
size: NA; J: TRBJ2-1; D: TRBD1; V: TRBV19; DNA: TGTGCCAGTAGACAGGACAGGGGTGACGGTGAGCAGTTCTTC; CDR3: CASRQDRGDGEQFF
size: NA; J: TRBJ1-2; D: TRBD1; V: TRBV28; DNA: TGTGCCAGCAGTCCCTCATGGACAGGGGATGACTATGGCTACACCTTC; CDR3: CASSPSWTGDDYGYTF
size: NA; J: TRBJ1-4; D: TRBD1; V: TRBV27; DNA: TGTGCCAGCAGTTTCGGAGGGGGCGGGGAAAAACTGTTTTTT; CDR3: CASSFGGGGEKLFF
size: NA; J: TRBJ2-2; D: TRBD2; V: TRBV7-8; DNA: TGTGCCAGCAGCTTAGGCCGCGGGGGGCTTAGCGGGGAGCTGTTTTTT; CDR3: CASSLGRGGLSGELFF
size: NA; J: TRBJ2-3; D: TRBD2; V: TRBV4-2; DNA: TGTGCCAGCAGCCAAGATACACTAGCGGGGGGGTACACAGATACGCAGTATTTT; CDR3: CASSQDTLAGGYTDTQYF
size: NA; J: TRBJ2-7; D: TRBD1; V: TRBV4-2; DNA: TGTGCCAGCAGCCAGGACGACAGGGACTCCTACGAGCAGTACTTC; CDR3: CASSQDDRDSYEQYF
size: NA; J: TRBJ2-1; D: NA; V: TRBV6-5; DNA: TGTGCCAGCACTCTGTGGAGGGGAGGCTACAATGAGCAGTTCTTC; CDR3: CASTLWRGGYNEQFF